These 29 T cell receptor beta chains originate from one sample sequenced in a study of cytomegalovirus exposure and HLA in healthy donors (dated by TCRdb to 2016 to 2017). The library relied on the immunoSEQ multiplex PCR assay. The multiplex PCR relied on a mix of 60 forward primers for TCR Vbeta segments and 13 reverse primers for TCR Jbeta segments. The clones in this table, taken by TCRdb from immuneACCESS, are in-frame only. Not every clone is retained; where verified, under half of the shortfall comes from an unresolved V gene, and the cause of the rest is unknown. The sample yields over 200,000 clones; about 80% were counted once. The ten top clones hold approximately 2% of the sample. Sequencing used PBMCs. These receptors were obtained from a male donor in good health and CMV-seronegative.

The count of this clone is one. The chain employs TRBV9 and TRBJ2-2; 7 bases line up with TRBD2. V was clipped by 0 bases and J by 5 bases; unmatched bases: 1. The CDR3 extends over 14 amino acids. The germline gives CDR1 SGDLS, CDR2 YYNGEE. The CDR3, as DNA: TGTGCCAGCAGCGTAGTGGGGGGGACCGGGGAGCTGTTTTTT. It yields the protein CASSVVGGTGELFF.

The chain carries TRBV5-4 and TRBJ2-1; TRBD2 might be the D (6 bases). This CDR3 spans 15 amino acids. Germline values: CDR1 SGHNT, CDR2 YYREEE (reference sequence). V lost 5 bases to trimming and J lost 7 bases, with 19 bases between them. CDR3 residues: CASSQTSSTQNEQFF. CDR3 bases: TGTGCCAGCAGTCAGACTAGTTCCACCCAAAATGAGCAGTTCTTC.

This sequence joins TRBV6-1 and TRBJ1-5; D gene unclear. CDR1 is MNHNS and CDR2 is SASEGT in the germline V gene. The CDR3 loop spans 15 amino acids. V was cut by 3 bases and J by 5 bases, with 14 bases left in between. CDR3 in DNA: TGTGCCAGCAGTGATTTGGTATTCAGTTATCAGCCCCAGCATTTT. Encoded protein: CASSDLVFSYQPQHF.

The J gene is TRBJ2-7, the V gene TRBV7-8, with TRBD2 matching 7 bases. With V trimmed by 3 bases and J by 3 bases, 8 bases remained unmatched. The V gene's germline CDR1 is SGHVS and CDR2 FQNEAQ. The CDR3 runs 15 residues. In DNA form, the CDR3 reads TGTGCCAGCAGCTTCCCAATCGGGGGGTTCTACGAGCAGTACTTC. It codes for CASSFPIGGFYEQYF.

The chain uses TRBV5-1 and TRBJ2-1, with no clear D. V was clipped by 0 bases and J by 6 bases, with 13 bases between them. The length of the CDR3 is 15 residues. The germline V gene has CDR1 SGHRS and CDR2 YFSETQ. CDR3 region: CASSLAIDPSNEQFF. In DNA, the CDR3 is TGCGCCAGCAGCTTGGCCATTGACCCTAGCAATGAGCAGTTCTTC.

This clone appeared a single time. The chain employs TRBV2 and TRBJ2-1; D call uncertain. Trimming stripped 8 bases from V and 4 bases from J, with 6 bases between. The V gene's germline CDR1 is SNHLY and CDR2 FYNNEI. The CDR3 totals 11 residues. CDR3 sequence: CASFFYNEQFF. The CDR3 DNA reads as TGTGCCAGCTTCTTTTACAATGAGCAGTTCTTC. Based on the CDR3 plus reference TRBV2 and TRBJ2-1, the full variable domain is EPEVTQTPSHQVTQMGQEVILRCVPISNHLYFYWYRQILGQKVEFLVSFYNNEISEKSEIFDDQFSVERPDGSNFTLKIRSTKLEDSAMYFCASFFYNEQFFGPGTRLTVL.

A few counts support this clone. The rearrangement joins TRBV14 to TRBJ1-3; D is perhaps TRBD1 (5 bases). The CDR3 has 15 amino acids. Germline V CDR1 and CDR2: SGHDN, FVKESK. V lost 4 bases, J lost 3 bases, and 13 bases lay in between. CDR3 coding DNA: TGTGCCAGCAGCCCTAGAAGGGGTTATGGAAACACCATATATTTT. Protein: CASSPRRGYGNTIYF.

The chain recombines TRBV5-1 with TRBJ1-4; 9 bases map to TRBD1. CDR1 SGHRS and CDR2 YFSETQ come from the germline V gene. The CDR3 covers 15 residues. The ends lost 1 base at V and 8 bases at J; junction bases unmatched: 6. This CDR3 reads CASSLSGTGLEKLFF. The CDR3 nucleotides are TGCGCCAGCAGCTTGTCCGGGACAGGGCTCGAAAAACTGTTTTTT.

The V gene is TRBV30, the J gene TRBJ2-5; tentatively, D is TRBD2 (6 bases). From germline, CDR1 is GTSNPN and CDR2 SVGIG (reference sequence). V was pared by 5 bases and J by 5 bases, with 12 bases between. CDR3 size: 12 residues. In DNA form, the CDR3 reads TGTGCCTGGGTCCGGGCGGGGGAGACCCAGTACTTC. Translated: CAWVRAGETQYF.

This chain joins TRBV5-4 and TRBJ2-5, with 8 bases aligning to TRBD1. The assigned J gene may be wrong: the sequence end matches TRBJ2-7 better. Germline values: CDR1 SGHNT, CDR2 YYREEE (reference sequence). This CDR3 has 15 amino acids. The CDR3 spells CASSPGTGVRYEQYF. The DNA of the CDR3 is TGTGCCAGCAGCCCCGGGACAGGTGTTCGCTACGAGCAGTACTTC.

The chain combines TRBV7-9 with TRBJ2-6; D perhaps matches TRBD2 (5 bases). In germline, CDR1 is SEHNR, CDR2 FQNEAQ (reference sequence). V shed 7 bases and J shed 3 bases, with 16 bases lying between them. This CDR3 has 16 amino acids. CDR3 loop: CASNIGSGIGANVLTF. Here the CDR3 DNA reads TGTGCCAGCAACATAGGATCGGGGATTGGGGCCAACGTCCTGACTTTC.

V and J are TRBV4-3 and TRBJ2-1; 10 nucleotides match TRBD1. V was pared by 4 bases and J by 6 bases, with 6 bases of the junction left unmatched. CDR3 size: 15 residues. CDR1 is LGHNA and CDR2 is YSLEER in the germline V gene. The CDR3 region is CASSRTGTGVNEQFF. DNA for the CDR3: TGCGCCAGCAGCCGCACCGGGACAGGGGTCAATGAGCAGTTCTTC.

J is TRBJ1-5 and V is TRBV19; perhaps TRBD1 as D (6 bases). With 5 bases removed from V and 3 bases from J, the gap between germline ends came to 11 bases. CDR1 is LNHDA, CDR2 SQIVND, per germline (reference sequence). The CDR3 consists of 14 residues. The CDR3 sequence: CASSLGQPNQPQHF. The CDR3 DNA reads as TGTGCCAGTAGTTTGGGACAACCCAATCAGCCCCAGCATTTT.

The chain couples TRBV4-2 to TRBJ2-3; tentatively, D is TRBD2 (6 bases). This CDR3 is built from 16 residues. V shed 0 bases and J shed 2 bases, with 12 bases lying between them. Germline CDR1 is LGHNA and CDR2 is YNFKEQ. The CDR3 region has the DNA TGTGCCAGCAGCCAAGAGGGGACTCAAAACACAGATACGCAGTATTTT. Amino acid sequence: CASSQEGTQNTDTQYF.

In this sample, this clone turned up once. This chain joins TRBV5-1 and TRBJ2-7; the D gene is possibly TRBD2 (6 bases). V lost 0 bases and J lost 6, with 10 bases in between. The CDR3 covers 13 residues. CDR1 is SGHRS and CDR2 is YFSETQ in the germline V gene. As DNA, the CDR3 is TGCGCCAGCAGCTTGGCTGGCGGGGCCGAGCAGTACTTC. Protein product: CASSLAGGAEQYF.

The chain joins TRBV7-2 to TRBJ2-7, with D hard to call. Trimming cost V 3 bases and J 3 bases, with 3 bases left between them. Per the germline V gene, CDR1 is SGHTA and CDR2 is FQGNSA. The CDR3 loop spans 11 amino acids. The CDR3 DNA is TGTGCCAGCAGCTTTATCTACGAGCAGTACTTC. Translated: CASSFIYEQYF.

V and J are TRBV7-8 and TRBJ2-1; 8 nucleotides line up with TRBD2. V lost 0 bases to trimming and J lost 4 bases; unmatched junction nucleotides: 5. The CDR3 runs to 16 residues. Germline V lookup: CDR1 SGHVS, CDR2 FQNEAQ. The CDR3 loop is CASSLAVAGSYNEQFF. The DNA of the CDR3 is TGTGCCAGCAGCTTAGCCGTAGCGGGAAGTTACAATGAGCAGTTCTTC.

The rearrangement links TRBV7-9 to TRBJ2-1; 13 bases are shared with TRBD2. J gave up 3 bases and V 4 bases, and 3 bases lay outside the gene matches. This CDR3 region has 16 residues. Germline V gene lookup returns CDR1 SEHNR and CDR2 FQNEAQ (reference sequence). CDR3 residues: CASSSGLAGDYNEQFF. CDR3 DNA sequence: TGTGCCAGCAGCTCCGGACTAGCGGGAGACTACAATGAGCAGTTCTTC. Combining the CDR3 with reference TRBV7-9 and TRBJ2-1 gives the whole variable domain DTGVSQNPRHKITKRGQNVTFRCDPISEHNRLYWYRQTLGQGPEFLTYFQNEAQLEKSRLLSDRFSAERPKGSFSTLEIQRTEQGDSAMYLCASSSGLAGDYNEQFFGPGTRLTVL.

CDR3 DNA: TGTGCCAGTAGTATAGAATTGAGAGGCAATGGCTACACCTTC. Translation: CASSIELRGNGYTF. The V call is TRBV19, the J call TRBJ1-2; D unresolved. Germline V gene sequence: CDR1 LNHDA, CDR2 SQIVND (reference sequence). This CDR3 comprises 14 residues. The germline V and J ends were trimmed by 0 bases and 6 bases, with 11 bases remaining between them.

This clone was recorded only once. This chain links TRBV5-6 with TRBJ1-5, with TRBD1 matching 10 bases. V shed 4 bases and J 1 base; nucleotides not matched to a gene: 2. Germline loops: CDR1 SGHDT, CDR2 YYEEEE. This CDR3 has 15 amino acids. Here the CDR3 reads CASSRDRGSNQPQHF. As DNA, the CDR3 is TGTGCCAGCAGCCGGGACAGGGGAAGCAATCAGCCCCAGCATTTT. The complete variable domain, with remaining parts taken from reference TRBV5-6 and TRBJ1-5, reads DAGVTQSPTHLIKTRGQQVTLRCSPKSGHDTVSWYQQALGQGPQFIFQYYEEEERQRGNFPDRFSGHQFPNYSSELNVNALLLGDSALYLCASSRDRGSNQPQHFGDGTRLSIL.

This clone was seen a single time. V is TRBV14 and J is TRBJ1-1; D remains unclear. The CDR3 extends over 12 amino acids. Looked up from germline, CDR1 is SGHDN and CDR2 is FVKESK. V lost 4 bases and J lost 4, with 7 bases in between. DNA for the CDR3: TGTGCCAGCAGCCTTTTGGCCACTGAAGCTTTCTTT. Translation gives CASSLLATEAFF.

The CDR3, as DNA: TGTGCCAGCAGCCGACAGGGGTCCCCCTCCTACAATGAGCAGTTCTTC. It specifies CASSRQGSPSYNEQFF. The V gene is TRBV7-9, the J gene TRBJ2-1; 8 bases fit TRBD1. CDR1 is SEHNR, CDR2 FQNEAQ, per germline (reference sequence). The CDR3 has 16 residues. V was pared by 5 bases and J by 0 bases, with 6 bases of the junction left unmatched.

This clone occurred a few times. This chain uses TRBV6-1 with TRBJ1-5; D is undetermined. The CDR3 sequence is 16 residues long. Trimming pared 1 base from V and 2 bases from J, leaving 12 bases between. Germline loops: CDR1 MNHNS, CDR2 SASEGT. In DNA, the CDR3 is TGTGCCAGCAGTGAAGTCCGGGAATGGGGCAATCAGCCCCAGCATTTT. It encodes CASSEVREWGNQPQHF.

The CDR3 region is CASSNPAGDYEQYF. CDR3 DNA sequence: TGTGCCAGCAGCAATCCAGCGGGAGATTACGAGCAGTACTTC. The chain combines TRBV7-2 with TRBJ2-7; 8 positions agree with TRBD2. V lost 5 bases, J lost 4 bases, and 7 bases stayed unmatched. From germline, CDR1 is SGHTA and CDR2 FQGNSA. The CDR3 is 14 amino acids.

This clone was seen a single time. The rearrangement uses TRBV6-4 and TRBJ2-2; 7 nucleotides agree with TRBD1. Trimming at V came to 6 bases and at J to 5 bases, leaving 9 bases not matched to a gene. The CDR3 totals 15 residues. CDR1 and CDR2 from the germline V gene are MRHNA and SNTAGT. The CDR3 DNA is TGTGCCAGCAGACGACAGGGTGGGAATACCGGGGAGCTGTTTTTT. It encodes CASRRQGGNTGELFF.

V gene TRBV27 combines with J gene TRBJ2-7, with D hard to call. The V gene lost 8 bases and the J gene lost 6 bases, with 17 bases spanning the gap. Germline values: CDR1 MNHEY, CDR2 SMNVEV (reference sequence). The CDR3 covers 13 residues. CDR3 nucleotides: TGTGCCAGCTCCCCCGTGGCGGAAGGCGAGCAGTACTTC. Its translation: CASSPVAEGEQYF.

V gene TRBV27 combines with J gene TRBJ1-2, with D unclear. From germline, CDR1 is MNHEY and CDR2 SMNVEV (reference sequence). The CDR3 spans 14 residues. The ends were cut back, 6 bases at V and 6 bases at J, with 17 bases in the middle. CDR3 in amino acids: CASSTSRELDGYTF. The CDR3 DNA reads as TGTGCCAGCAGCACCTCGAGGGAACTGGATGGCTACACCTTC.

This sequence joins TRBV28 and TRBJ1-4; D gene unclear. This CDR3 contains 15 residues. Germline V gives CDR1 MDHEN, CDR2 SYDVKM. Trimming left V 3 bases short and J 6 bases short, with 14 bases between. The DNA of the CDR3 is TGTGCCAGCAGTTTTTTGGCCGACGGGGATGAAAAACTGTTTTTT. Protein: CASSFLADGDEKLFF. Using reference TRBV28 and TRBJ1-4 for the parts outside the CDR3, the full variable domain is DVKVTQSSRYLVKRTGEKVFLECVQDMDHENMFWYRQDPGLGLRLIYFSYDVKMKEKGDIPEGYSVSREKKERFSLILESASTNQTSMYLCASSFLADGDEKLFFGSGTQLSVL.

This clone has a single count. The CDR3 is CASSWGHGYEQYF. CDR3 nucleotide sequence: TGTGCCAGCAGTTGGGGGCACGGCTACGAGCAGTACTTC. The chain uses TRBV27 and TRBJ2-7, with D tentatively TRBD1 (6 bases). The CDR3 runs to 13 residues. The V gene's germline CDR1 is MNHEY and CDR2 SMNVEV (reference sequence). Trimming took off 4 bases at V and 3 bases at J, with 10 bases between the two ends.